The clone carrying this T cell receptor beta chain was seen more than once but under ten times. The antigen is undetermined. This specimen belongs to a study of response to subunit inactivated influenza vaccine. The study's findings and limits: That few new T cells are recruited by each seasonal influenza vaccination was the authors' suggestion.

A single record per CDR3 protein comes from TCRdb applying MiXCR to the RT-PCR reads. The data hold 710,000 or so distinct CDR3 sequences, with roughly 14% observed a single time. The CDR3 runs 14 residues. The receptor was isolated from a man aged 50-59 years who received an inactivated influenza vaccine. The input for sequencing was PBMCs from blood, taken about 13 days after vaccination. This chain joins TRBV21-1 and TRBJ2-1; the D call TRBD1 from the table was never checked on the DNA. TRBV21-1 is an annotated pseudogene. The CDR3 is CASSKTGGYNEQFF. CDR3 bases: TGTGCCAGCAGCAAAACCGGGGGGTATAATGAGCAGTTCTTC.